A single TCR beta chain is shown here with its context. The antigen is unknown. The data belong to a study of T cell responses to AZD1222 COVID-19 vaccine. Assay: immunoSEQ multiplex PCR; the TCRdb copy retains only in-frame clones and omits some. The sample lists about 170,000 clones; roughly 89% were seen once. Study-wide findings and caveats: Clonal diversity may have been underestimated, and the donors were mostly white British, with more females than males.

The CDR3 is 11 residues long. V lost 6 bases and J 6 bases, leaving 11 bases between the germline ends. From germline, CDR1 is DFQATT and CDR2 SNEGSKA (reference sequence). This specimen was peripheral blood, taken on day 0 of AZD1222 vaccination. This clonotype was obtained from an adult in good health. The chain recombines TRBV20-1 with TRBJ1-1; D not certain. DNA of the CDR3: TGCAGTGCAATCCCCGGGCCTGAAGCTTTCTTT. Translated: CSAIPGPEAFF.